The entry that follows covers one T cell receptor beta chain sequence. The data derive from a study of blood T cell repertoires in COVID-19. Study information: T cells, B-cell-depleted T cells, or PBMCs supplied cDNA or gDNA.

The CDR3 length is 15 residues. V was shortened by 5 bases and J by 6 bases, with 17 bases between the two germline ends. CDR1 is MDHEN and CDR2 is SYDVKM in the germline V gene. Participants were aged about 18 to 89 years from around 24 US areas. Cohorts were assigned according to the clinical history that participants reported. Cohort 3 recovery required two negative PCRs, clearance, or symptom resolution. Measured with immunoSEQ multiplex PCR; TCRdb has only the in-frame clones, and not every one. The table records 400,000 to 450,000 clones, 90% of them present only once. The sequence derives from a man in his late teens or twenties who had recovered from COVID-19. J is TRBJ1-5 and V is TRBV28; D call uncertain. The specimen was PBMCs or T cells enriched from blood (not recorded which). The CDR3 DNA reads TGTGCCAGCAGTCCTGGACGGTGGCGGGGTCAGCCCCAGCATTTT. This gives the protein CASSPGRWRGQPQHF.